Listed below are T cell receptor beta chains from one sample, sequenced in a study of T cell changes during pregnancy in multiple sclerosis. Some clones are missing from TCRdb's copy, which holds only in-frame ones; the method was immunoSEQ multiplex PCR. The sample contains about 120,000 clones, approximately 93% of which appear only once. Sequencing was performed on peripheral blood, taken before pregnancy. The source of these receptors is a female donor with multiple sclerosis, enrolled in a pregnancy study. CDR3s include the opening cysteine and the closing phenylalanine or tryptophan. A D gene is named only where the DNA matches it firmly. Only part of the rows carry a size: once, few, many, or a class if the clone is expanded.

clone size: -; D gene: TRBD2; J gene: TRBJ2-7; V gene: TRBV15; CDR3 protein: CATSRDLGGFEQYF; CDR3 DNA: TGTGCCACCAGCAGAGATTTGGGGGGGTTCGAGCAGTACTTC
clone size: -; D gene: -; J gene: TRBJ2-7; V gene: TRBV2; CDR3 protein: CASNRQSSSYEQYF; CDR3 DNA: TGTGCCAGCAACCGACAGAGCAGCTCCTACGAGCAGTACTTC
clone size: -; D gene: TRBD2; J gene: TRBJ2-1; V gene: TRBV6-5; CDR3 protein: CASSSNRAGGNNEQFF; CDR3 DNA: TGTGCCAGCAGTTCGAATAGGGCGGGGGGAAACAATGAGCAGTTCTTC
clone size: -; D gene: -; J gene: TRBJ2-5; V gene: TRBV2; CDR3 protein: CASSENRVGETQYF; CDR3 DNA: TGTGCCAGCAGTGAAAACAGGGTGGGAGAGACCCAGTACTTC
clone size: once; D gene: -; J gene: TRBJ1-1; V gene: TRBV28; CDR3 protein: CASMTGYMNTEAFF; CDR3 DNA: TGTGCCAGCATGACGGGATACATGAACACTGAAGCTTTCTTT
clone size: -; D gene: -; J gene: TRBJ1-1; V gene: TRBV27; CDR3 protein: CASSRYTSLERVTEAFF; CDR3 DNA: TGTGCCAGCAGTCGATATACATCTCTGGAGAGGGTAACTGAAGCTTTCTTT
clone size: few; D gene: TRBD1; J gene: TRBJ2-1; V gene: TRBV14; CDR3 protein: CASSHLGQGGGEQFF; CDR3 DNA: TGTGCCAGCAGCCACCTAGGACAGGGAGGAGGAGAGCAGTTCTTC
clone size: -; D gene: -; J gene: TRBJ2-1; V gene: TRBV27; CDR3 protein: CASSSEGQPYNEQFF; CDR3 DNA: TGTGCCAGCAGTTCCGAAGGACAGCCCTACAATGAGCAGTTCTTC
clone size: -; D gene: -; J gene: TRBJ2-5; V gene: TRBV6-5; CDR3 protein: CASSPVVWETQYF; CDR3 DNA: TGTGCCAGCAGTCCAGTGGTGTGGGAGACCCAGTACTTC
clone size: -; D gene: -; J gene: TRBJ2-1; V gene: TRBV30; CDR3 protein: CAWSVRREQFF; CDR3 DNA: TGTGCCTGGAGTGTAAGGAGGGAGCAGTTCTTC
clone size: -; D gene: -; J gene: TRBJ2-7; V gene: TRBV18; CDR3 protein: CASGSSYEQYF; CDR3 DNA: TGTGCCAGCGGGAGCTCCTATGAGCAGTACTTC
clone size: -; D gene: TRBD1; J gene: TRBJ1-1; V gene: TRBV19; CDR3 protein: CASSARDSRNTEAFF; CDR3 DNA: TGTGCCAGTAGTGCCCGGGACAGCCGGAACACTGAAGCTTTCTTT
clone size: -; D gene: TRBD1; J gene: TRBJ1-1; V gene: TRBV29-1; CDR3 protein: CSVADRANTEAFF; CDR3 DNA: TGCAGCGTTGCGGACAGGGCGAACACTGAAGCTTTCTTT
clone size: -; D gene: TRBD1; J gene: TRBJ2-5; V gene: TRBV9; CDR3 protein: CASSTHDRGQTQYF; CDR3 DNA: TGTGCCAGCAGCACTCATGACAGGGGCCAGACCCAGTACTTC
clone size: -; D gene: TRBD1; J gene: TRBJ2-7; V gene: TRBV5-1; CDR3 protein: CASSLADRAHEQYF; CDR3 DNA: TGCGCCAGCAGCTTGGCGGACAGGGCCCACGAGCAGTACTTC
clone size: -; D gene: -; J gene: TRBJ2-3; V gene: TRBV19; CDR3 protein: CASSADRDTSTDTQYF; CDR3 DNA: TGTGCCAGTAGTGCCGACCGGGACACGAGCACAGATACGCAGTATTTT
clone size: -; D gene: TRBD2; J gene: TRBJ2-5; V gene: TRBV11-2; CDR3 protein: CASSSGLAGVQETQYF; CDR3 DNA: TGTGCCAGCAGCTCGGGCTTAGCGGGAGTCCAAGAGACCCAGTACTTC
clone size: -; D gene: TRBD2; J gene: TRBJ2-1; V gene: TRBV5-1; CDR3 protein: CASSQGLEGNEQFF; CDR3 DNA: TGCGCCAGCAGCCAGGGACTAGAGGGCAATGAGCAGTTCTTC
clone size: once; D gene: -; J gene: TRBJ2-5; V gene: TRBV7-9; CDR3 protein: CASVRLGTPAQETQYF; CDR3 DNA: TGTGCCAGCGTGAGGTTGGGGACTCCCGCCCAAGAGACCCAGTACTTC
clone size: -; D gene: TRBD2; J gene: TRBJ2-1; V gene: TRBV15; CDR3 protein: CATRGVPGLAGGKNEQFF; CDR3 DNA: TGTGCCACCAGAGGGGTCCCGGGACTAGCGGGGGGGAAGAATGAGCAGTTCTTC
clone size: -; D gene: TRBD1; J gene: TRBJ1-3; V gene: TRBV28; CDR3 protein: CASSGWTGAGNTIYF; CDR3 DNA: TGTGCCAGCAGTGGATGGACAGGGGCTGGAAACACCATATATTTT
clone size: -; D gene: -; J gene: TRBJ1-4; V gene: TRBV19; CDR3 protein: CASSVDGATNEKLFF; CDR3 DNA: TGTGCCAGTAGTGTCGACGGAGCAACTAATGAAAAACTGTTTTTT
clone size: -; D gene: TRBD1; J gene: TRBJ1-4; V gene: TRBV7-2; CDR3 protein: CASSPTGGREKLFF; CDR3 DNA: TGTGCCAGCAGCCCTACAGGGGGGAGGGAAAAACTGTTTTTT
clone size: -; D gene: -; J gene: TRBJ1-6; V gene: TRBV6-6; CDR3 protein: CASSYSGGFFPSPLHF; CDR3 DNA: TGTGCCAGCAGTTACTCTGGGGGGTTTTTCCCCTCACCCCTCCACTTT
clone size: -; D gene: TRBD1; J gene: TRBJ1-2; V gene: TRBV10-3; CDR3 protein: CAISGDRNYGYTF; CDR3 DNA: TGTGCCATCAGTGGGGACAGGAACTATGGCTACACCTTC
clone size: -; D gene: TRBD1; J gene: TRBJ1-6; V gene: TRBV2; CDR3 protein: CASSRDRVKNSPLHF; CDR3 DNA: TGTGCCAGCAGTCGGGACAGGGTCAAGAATTCACCCCTCCACTTT
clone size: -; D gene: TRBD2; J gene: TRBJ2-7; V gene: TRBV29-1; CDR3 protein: CSVEDRAGTSGPGEQYF; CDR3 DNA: TGCAGCGTTGAAGATCGGGCGGGGACTAGCGGGCCCGGGGAGCAGTACTTC
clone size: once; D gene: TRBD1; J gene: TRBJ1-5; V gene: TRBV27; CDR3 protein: CASRTGTGGSYSNQPQHF; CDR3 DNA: TGTGCCAGCAGGACCGGGACAGGGGGCTCTTATAGCAATCAGCCCCAGCATTTT
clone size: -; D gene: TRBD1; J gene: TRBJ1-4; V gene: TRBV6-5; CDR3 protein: CASSPTGRHEKLFF; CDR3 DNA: TGTGCCAGCAGTCCGACAGGGAGGCATGAAAAACTGTTTTTT
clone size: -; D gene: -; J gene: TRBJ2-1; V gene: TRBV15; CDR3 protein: CATSREAISVNEQFF; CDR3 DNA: TGTGCCACCAGCAGAGAGGCGATTAGCGTGAATGAGCAGTTCTTC
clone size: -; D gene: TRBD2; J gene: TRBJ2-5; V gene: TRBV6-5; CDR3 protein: CASSGGGETQYF; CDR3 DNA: TGTGCCAGCAGTGGGGGGGGAGAGACCCAGTACTTC
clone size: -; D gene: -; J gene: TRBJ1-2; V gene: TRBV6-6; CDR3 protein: CASSTPNQGRNYGYTF; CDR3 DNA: TGTGCCAGCAGTACCCCGAATCAGGGGCGGAACTATGGCTACACCTTC
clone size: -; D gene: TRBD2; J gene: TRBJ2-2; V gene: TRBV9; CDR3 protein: CASSARTGLGRELFF; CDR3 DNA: TGTGCCAGCAGCGCGAGGACCGGACTAGGGAGGGAGCTGTTTTTT
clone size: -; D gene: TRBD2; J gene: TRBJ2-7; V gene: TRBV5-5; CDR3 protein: CASSWTSGRYEQYF; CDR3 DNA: TGTGCCAGCAGCTGGACTAGCGGACGGTACGAGCAGTACTTC
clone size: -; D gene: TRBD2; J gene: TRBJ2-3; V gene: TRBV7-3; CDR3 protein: CASSPRGLAGTGTDTQYF; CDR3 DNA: TGTGCCAGCAGCCCCCGGGGACTAGCGGGGACTGGCACAGATACGCAGTATTTT
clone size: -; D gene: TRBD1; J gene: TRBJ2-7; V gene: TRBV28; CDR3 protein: CASSSPAGTGSYEQYF; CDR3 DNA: TGTGCCAGCAGTTCCCCCGCCGGGACAGGGAGTTACGAGCAGTACTTC
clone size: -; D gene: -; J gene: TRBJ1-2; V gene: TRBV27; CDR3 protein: CASSQWGGAANYGYTF; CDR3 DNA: TGTGCCAGCAGTCAATGGGGGGGGGCGGCCAACTATGGCTACACCTTC
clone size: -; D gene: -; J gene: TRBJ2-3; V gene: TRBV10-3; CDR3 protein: CAISVGSGGPTGGDTQYF; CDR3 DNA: TGTGCCATCAGTGTAGGGTCGGGGGGCCCGACCGGGGGAGATACGCAGTATTTT
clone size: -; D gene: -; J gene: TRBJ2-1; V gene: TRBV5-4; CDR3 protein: CASSLRQNNEQFF; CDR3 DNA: TGTGCCAGCAGCTTGAGACAGAACAATGAGCAGTTCTTC
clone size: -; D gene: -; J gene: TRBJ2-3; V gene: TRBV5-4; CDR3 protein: CASSDPRRDSRKTDTQYF; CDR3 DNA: TGTGCCAGCAGCGATCCCCGCCGAGACAGTCGAAAGACAGATACGCAGTATTTT
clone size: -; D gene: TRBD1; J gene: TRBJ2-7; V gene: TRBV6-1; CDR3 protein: CASSRQGLEQYF; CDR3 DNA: TGTGCCAGCAGTCGACAGGGTCTCGAGCAGTACTTC
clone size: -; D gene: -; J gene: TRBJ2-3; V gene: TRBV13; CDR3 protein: CASSFPAGATDTQYF; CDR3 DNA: TGTGCCAGCAGCTTTCCGGCGGGGGCCACAGATACGCAGTATTTT
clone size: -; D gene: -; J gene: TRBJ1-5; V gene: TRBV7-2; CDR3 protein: CASSLRQSYNQPQHF; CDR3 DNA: TGTGCCAGCAGCTTGCGACAGTCTTACAATCAGCCCCAGCATTTT
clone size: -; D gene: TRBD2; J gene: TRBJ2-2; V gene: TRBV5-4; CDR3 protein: CASSVAGWDTGELFF; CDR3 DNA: TGTGCCAGCAGCGTAGCGGGATGGGACACCGGGGAGCTGTTTTTT
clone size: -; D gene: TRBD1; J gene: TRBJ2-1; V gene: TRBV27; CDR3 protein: CASTPTPGQGAANEQFF; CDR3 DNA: TGTGCCAGCACTCCTACTCCGGGACAGGGGGCGGCCAATGAGCAGTTCTTC
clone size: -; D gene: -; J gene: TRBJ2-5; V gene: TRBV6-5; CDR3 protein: CATTGARQETQYF; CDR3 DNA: TGTGCCACGACGGGAGCCCGGCAAGAGACCCAGTACTTC
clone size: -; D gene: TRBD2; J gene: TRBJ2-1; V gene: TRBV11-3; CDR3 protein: CAMLRGGSYNEQFF; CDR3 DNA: TGTGCCATGCTACGGGGGGGATCCTACAATGAGCAGTTCTTC
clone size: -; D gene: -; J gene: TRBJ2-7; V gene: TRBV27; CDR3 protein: CASSLSRGGEQYF; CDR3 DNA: TGTGCCAGCAGTTTATCTAGAGGGGGCGAGCAGTACTTC
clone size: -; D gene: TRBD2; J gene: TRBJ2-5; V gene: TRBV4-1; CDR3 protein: CASSQDEKPGTTDPPTQYF; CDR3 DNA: TGCGCCAGCAGCCAAGACGAAAAACCCGGGACTACCGACCCCCCGACCCAGTACTTC
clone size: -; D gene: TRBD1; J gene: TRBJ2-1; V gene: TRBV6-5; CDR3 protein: CASSVGQGVVEQFF; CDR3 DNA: TGTGCCAGCAGCGTGGGACAGGGGGTTGTTGAGCAGTTCTTC
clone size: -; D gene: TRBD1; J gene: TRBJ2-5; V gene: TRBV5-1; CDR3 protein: CASSLAGGEFGTQYF; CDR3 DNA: TGCGCCAGCAGCTTGGCAGGGGGAGAGTTTGGGACCCAGTACTTC
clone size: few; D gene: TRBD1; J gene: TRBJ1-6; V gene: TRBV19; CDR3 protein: CATKPGQLNSPLHF; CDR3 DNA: TGTGCCACAAAACCGGGACAGCTTAATTCACCCCTCCACTTT
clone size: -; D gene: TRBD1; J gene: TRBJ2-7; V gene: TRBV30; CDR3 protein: CACVKTGTGTYEQYF; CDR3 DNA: TGTGCCTGCGTTAAAACCGGGACAGGGACCTACGAGCAGTACTTC
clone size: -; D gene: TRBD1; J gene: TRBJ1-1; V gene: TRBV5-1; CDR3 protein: CASSFGGTGAEAFF; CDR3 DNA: TGCGCCAGCAGCTTTGGGGGAACAGGGGCTGAAGCTTTCTTT
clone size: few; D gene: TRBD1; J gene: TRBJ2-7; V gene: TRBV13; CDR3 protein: CASSFRDRGFGGEQYF; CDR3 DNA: TGTGCCAGCAGCTTCCGGGACAGGGGGTTTGGAGGCGAGCAGTACTTC